The 18 T cell receptor beta chains given below trace back to one sample, sequenced in a study of PD-1 blockade in classical Hodgkin lymphoma. With no exception, relapse followed autologous stem cell transplantation in all patients, and brentuximab vedotin exposure varied. TCRdb's copy holds only in-frame clones and misses some; the assay was immunoSEQ multiplex PCR. The data contain about 94,000 clones, 89% of them singletons. Sample: peripheral blood mononuclear cells (PBMCs), taken before the second cycle of nivolumab. The receptors shown here come from a human donor with classical Hodgkin lymphoma.

The V gene is TRBV28, the J gene TRBJ1-4; D ambiguous. The CDR3 has 14 amino acids. Germline CDR1 and CDR2: MDHEN and SYDVKM. Trimming left V 3 bases short and J 3 bases short, with 8 bases between. For the CDR3, the DNA is TGTGCCAGCAGTTTTTTGTCCCCTAATGAAAAACTGTTTTTT. Amino acids: CASSFLSPNEKLFF.

DNA of the CDR3: TGTGCCAGCAGCCTGACTAGCGCCAGCTCCTACAATGAGCAGTTCTTC. Protein sequence: CASSLTSASSYNEQFF. This rearrangement joins TRBV9 to TRBJ2-1; the match to TRBD2 covers 8 bases. V dropped 4 bases and J dropped 0; count of bases not matched to a gene: 6. The germline V gene has CDR1 SGDLS and CDR2 YYNGEE. The CDR3 contains 16 residues.

V gene TRBV29-1 combines with J gene TRBJ2-5; D remains ambiguous. Germline V gives CDR1 SQVTM, CDR2 ANQGSEA. Trimming took off 3 bases at V and 0 bases at J, with 17 bases between the two ends. This CDR3 spans 16 amino acids. The CDR3 sequence is CSVDKERRIHQETQYF. The CDR3 DNA follows: TGCAGCGTTGATAAAGAGCGCCGGATACACCAAGAGACCCAGTACTTC.

The chain combines TRBV19 with TRBJ2-7, with D maybe TRBD2 (5 bases). The CDR3 covers 13 residues. Germline assignment: CDR1 LNHDA and CDR2 SQIVND (reference sequence). The ends were cut back, 4 bases at V and 4 bases at J, with 11 bases in the middle. The CDR3 here is CASSKARGYEQYF. The CDR3, as DNA: TGTGCCAGTAGTAAGGCCCGAGGGTACGAGCAGTACTTC. The variable domain in full, completed from reference TRBV19 and TRBJ2-7, reads DGGITQSPKYLFRKEGQNVTLSCEQNLNHDAMYWYRQDPGQGLRLIYYSQIVNDFQKGDIAEGYSVSREKKESFPLTVTSAQKNPTAFYLCASSKARGYEQYFGPGTRLTVT.

V and J are TRBV25-1 and TRBJ1-1; TRBD1 matches at 9 bases. Germline loops: CDR1 MGHDK, CDR2 SYGVNS. CDR3 length: 17 amino acids. The V gene end was trimmed by 5 bases and the J gene end by 4 bases; junction bases not matched to a gene: 14. In DNA form, the CDR3 reads TGTGCCAGCAGTAAAGACACAGGGGGCGTGGATAGCACTGAAGCTTTCTTT. This codes for CASSKDTGGVDSTEAFF.

This chain uses TRBV5-4 with TRBJ2-7; 11 nucleotides agree with TRBD2. Trimming cost V 1 base and J 3 bases; bases outside gene matches: 6. The CDR3 spans 16 residues. In germline, CDR1 is SGHNT, CDR2 YYREEE (reference sequence). As DNA, the CDR3 is TGTGCCAGCAGCTTGTCTAGCGGGGGGCGTCACTACGAGCAGTACTTC. As protein: CASSLSSGGRHYEQYF.

The V gene is TRBV27, the J gene TRBJ2-7; perhaps D is TRBD1 or TRBD2 (5 bases each). V shed 6 bases and J shed 2 bases, with 17 bases lying between them. This CDR3 spans 15 amino acids. Germline assignment: CDR1 MNHEY and CDR2 SMNVEV (reference sequence). The CDR3 region has the DNA TGTGCCAGCAGAACCGGGACCGCAACCGCCTACGAGCAGTACTTC. Protein product: CASRTGTATAYEQYF.

The chain has TRBV7-8 and TRBJ1-6; TRBD1 matches at 7 bases. Per the germline V gene, CDR1 is SGHVS and CDR2 is FQNEAQ. The CDR3 is 15 residues long. V was pared by 5 bases and J by 6 bases, with 7 bases of the junction left unmatched. CDR3 protein: CASSTGTESNSPLHF. Here the CDR3 DNA reads TGTGCCAGCAGCACCGGGACAGAAAGTAATTCACCCCTCCACTTT.

This chain uses TRBV15 with TRBJ2-7; TRBD2 matches at 10 bases. Germline values: CDR1 LNHNV, CDR2 YYDKDF (reference sequence). Unmatched junction bases numbered 7, after V lost 6 bases and J lost 5 bases. There are 14 residues in the CDR3. The CDR3, as DNA: TGTGCCACCAGAAAAGCGGGGGGGCGGGACGAGCAGTACTTC. It is translated as CATRKAGGRDEQYF.

The chain recombines TRBV2 with TRBJ2-3, with D perhaps TRBD1 or TRBD2 (6 bases each). Trimming left V 6 bases short and J 2 bases short, with 9 bases between. The CDR3 sequence is 13 residues long. CDR1 is SNHLY and CDR2 is FYNNEI in the germline V gene. The CDR3 DNA reads as TGTGCCAGCAGGGGGGGCTACACAGATACGCAGTATTTT. Amino acid sequence: CASRGGYTDTQYF.

The CDR3 region is CASSLVAGGFNEQFF. Written as DNA, the CDR3 is TGTGCCAGCAGCTTAGTAGCGGGAGGCTTCAATGAGCAGTTCTTC. This chain uses TRBV11-2 with TRBJ2-1; 10 nucleotides agree with TRBD2. Germline V lookup: CDR1 SGHAT, CDR2 FQNNGV. The CDR3 is made up of 15 amino acids. V dropped 1 base and J dropped 6; count of bases not matched to a gene: 3. Combining the CDR3 with reference TRBV11-2 and TRBJ2-1 gives the whole variable domain EAGVAQSPRYKIIEKRQSVAFWCNPISGHATLYWYQQILGQGPKLLIQFQNNGVVDDSQLPKDRFSAERLKGVDSTLKIQPAKLEDSAVYLCASSLVAGGFNEQFFGPGTRLTVL.

V gene TRBV6-6 combines with J gene TRBJ1-2; D ambiguous. The CDR3 covers 12 residues. Germline V gene lookup returns CDR1 MNHNY and CDR2 SVGAGI (reference sequence). Trimming stripped 5 bases from V and 5 bases from J, with 9 bases between. The CDR3 coding sequence is TGTGCCAGCAGTCCCCAGGAGTATGGCTACACCTTC. This gives the protein CASSPQEYGYTF.

This chain uses TRBV5-8 with TRBJ1-4, with a weak D call TRBD1 (5 bases). The CDR3 extends over 15 amino acids. CDR1 is SGHTS and CDR2 is YDEGEE in the germline V gene. V lost 4 bases to trimming and J lost 4 bases, with 14 bases between them. CDR3 region: CASSPGTPLNEKLFF. For the CDR3, the DNA is TGTGCCAGCAGCCCCGGGACTCCTCTTAATGAAAAACTGTTTTTT. Filled out from reference TRBV5-8 and TRBJ1-4, the complete variable domain reads EAGVTQSPTHLIKTRGQQATLRCSPISGHTSVYWYQQALGLGLQFLLWYDEGEERNRGNFPPRFSGRQFPNYSSELNVNALELEDSALYLCASSPGTPLNEKLFFGSGTQLSVL.

The V call is TRBV14, the J call TRBJ1-4; no definite D call. Germline V CDR1 and CDR2: SGHDN, FVKESK. The CDR3 is made up of 17 amino acids. V shed 4 bases and J shed 0 bases, with 15 bases lying between them. CDR3 coding DNA: TGTGCCAGCAGCCGCGACATGGGCTTTGCAACTAATGAAAAACTGTTTTTT. It yields the protein CASSRDMGFATNEKLFF.

This rearrangement joins TRBV19 to TRBJ2-5; unclear D gene. This CDR3 is 14 amino acids long. Deletions cut 6 bases from V and 1 base from J, with 12 bases between. Germline-derived CDR1 and CDR2 are LNHDA and SQIVND (reference sequence). In DNA, the CDR3 is TGTGCCAGTAGCCCGGACGGGCCCCAAGAGACCCAGTACTTC. Translation gives CASSPDGPQETQYF.

CDR3 coding DNA: TGCGCCAGCAGCCAAGATCCGGGAGGGACAGATACGCAGTATTTT. Amino acid sequence: CASSQDPGGTDTQYF. This chain links TRBV4-1 with TRBJ2-3; 8 nucleotides line up with TRBD2. Germline V lookup: CDR1 MGHRA, CDR2 YSYEKL. The trim removed 0 bases at V and 3 bases at J, leaving 2 bases unmatched. The CDR3 contains 15 residues.

This chain joins TRBV7-2 and TRBJ2-2; 7 bases are shared with TRBD2. Trimming cost V 5 bases and J 0 bases; bases outside gene matches: 6. Germline CDR1 and CDR2: SGHTA and FQGNSA. The CDR3 runs to 16 residues. CDR3 DNA sequence: TGTGCCAGCAGCCCGGCTAGCGGAACGAACACCGGGGAGCTGTTTTTT. It is translated as CASSPASGTNTGELFF. The full variable domain, with the rest looked up from reference TRBV7-2 and TRBJ2-2, is GAGVSQSPSNKVTEKGKDVELRCDPISGHTALYWYRQSLGQGLEFLIYFQGNSAPDKSGLPSDRFSAERTGGSVSTLTIQRTQQEDSAVYLCASSPASGTNTGELFFGEGSRLTVL.

The gene calls are TRBV5-6 and TRBJ1-2, with 7 bases aligning to TRBD1. This CDR3 has 15 amino acids. The germline CDR1 and CDR2 sequences are SGHDT and YYEEEE. V lost 0 bases and J lost 8; bases outside the gene matches: 10. CDR3 loop: CASSLGQGRVEGYTF. In nucleotides, the CDR3 is TGTGCCAGCAGCTTGGGACAGGGTAGAGTAGAGGGCTACACCTTC.